The TCR beta chain described here comes from a study of T-cell memory formation after mild COVID-19. TCRdb used MiXCR to reprocess the 5' RACE reads, holding one entry per CDR3 protein. The sample holds roughly 600,000 distinct CDR3 sequences, roughly 18% seen once. The sample holds a few counts of this clonotype. After removal of 5 bases from V and 5 bases from J, the junction contained 10 bases not matched to a gene. The length of the CDR3 is 18 residues. The material sequenced was PBMCs or a T cell subset sorted from them (not recorded which). The source of this sequence is an adult woman who had mild COVID-19 (a few samples of this study predate the infection). Cell type and time point are not known. This sequence joins TRBV12-3 or TRBV12-4 and TRBJ2-2, with 14 bases identical to TRBD2. The CDR3 coding sequence is TGTGCCAGCAGTCCCCTCGGACTAGCGGGGGGTAGAACCGGGGAGCTGTTTTTT. It codes for CASSPLGLAGGRTGELFF.